Listed below are T cell receptor beta chains from one sample, sequenced in a study of response to subunit inactivated influenza vaccine. TCRdb fed the RT-PCR reads into MiXCR, producing one record per CDR3 protein. The sample comprises 750,000 to 850,000 distinct CDR3 sequences, around 18% of which are singletons, and roughly a tenth rests with the top ten. Source: PBMCs from blood, taken less than 6 days after vaccination. The source is a man aged 45-65 years who received an inactivated influenza vaccine. CDR3s include the opening cysteine and the closing phenylalanine or tryptophan. D genes are given only for firm matches. Clone size is not always given. Where it is, it says once, few, many or a class for expanded clones.

v_call,j_call,clone_size,d_call,cdr3_aa,cdr3_nt
TRBV7-2,TRBJ2-2,NA,NA,CASSLATGRTGELFF,TGTGCCAGCAGCTTAGCAACAGGGAGGACCGGGGAGCTGTTTTTT
TRBV28,TRBJ1-1,NA,NA,CASRIEGRAFF,TGTGCCAGCAGGATCGAGGGTCGGGCTTTCTTT
TRBV11-2,TRBJ2-4,few,NA,CASSSTVGPRGNIQYF,TGTGCCAGCAGCTCAACGGTTGGGCCCCGGGGGAACATTCAGTACTTC
TRBV20-1,TRBJ2-2,few,TRBD1,CSADDRDKTGELFF,TGCAGTGCTGATGACAGGGATAAGACCGGGGAGCTGTTTTTT
TRBV6-1,TRBJ2-2,NA,TRBD2,CASSGRAGGELFF,TGTGCCAGCTCCGGGAGGGCCGGCGGGGAGCTGTTTTTT
TRBV20-1,TRBJ1-3,NA,TRBD1,CSARGGTAGNTIYF,TGCAGTGCTAGAGGAGGGACAGCTGGAAACACCATATATTTT
TRBV4-2,TRBJ2-1,NA,TRBD1,CASSQVGTGHLSYNEQFF,TGTGCCAGCAGCCAAGTTGGGACAGGGCACCTCTCCTACAATGAGCAGTTCTTC
TRBV15,TRBJ2-2,NA,TRBD1,CATSRRQGPGELFF,TGTGCCACCAGCAGACGACAGGGGCCGGGGGAGCTGTTTTTT
TRBV12-3/TRBV12-4,TRBJ1-5,few,NA,CASSHGGPQHF,TGTGCCAGCAGCCATGGGGGGCCCCAGCATTTT
TRBV20-1,TRBJ2-7,many,NA,CSAETARSYEQYF,TGCAGTGCCGAGACAGCTCGGAGCTACGAGCAGTACTTC
TRBV7-9,TRBJ2-2,few,TRBD1,CASSFEQGASGELFF,TGTGCCAGCAGCTTTGAACAGGGGGCTTCCGGGGAGCTGTTTTTT
TRBV7-9,TRBJ2-7,NA,NA,CASSHPRLVSTEQYF,TGTGCCAGCAGCCACCCGCGACTAGTCTCCACCGAGCAGTACTTC
TRBV7-2,TRBJ1-6,NA,NA,CASSLVGGADSPLHF,TGTGCCAGCAGCTTAGTTGGGGGCGCGGATTCACCCCTCCACTTT
TRBV28,TRBJ1-1,NA,TRBD1,CASSLSGTGIREAFF,TGTGCCAGCAGTTTATCCGGGACAGGAATTCGGGAAGCTTTCTTT
TRBV9,TRBJ2-7,NA,TRBD1,CASSVDRDRGYEQYF,TGTGCCAGCAGCGTAGACAGGGACAGGGGCTACGAGCAGTACTTC
TRBV5-1,TRBJ2-3,few,NA,CASSLGGDSTDTQYF,TGCGCCAGCAGCCTGGGGGGTGACAGCACAGATACGCAGTATTTT
TRBV7-6,TRBJ2-2,NA,NA,CASSLYSGNTGELFF,TGTGCCAGCAGCTTGTACAGTGGGAACACCGGGGAGCTGTTTTTT
TRBV6-2/TRBV6-3,TRBJ2-7,few,TRBD2,CASSYYTGTSGSLSSYEQYF,TGTGCCAGCAGTTACTACACCGGGACTAGCGGGAGCCTCAGCTCCTACGAGCAGTACTTC
TRBV4-3,TRBJ2-4,few,TRBD1,CASSPGQGASIQYF,TGCGCCAGCAGCCCAGGACAGGGGGCGAGCATTCAGTACTTC
TRBV5-1,TRBJ1-1,NA,NA,CASSLAVGTEAFF,TGCGCCAGCAGCTTGGCCGTGGGCACTGAAGCTTTCTTT
TRBV5-1,TRBJ2-5,once,TRBD1,CASSLDGQGRETQYF,TGCGCCAGCAGTTTAGACGGACAGGGCCGGGAGACCCAGTACTTC
TRBV27,TRBJ1-1,NA,NA,CASSSPEARTEAFF,TGTGCCAGCAGTTCGCCCGAGGCCCGCACTGAAGCTTTCTTT
TRBV9,TRBJ2-1,NA,TRBD2,CASSVTSGRARDEQFF,TGTGCCAGCAGCGTTACTAGCGGGAGGGCGAGGGATGAGCAGTTCTTC
TRBV11-2,TRBJ2-7,once,NA,CASSLERLGEQYF,TGTGCCAGCAGCTTAGAGCGCCTAGGCGAGCAGTACTTC
TRBV7-2,TRBJ1-6,NA,TRBD1,CASSLGRTGFSSPLHF,TGTGCCAGCAGCTTAGGTCGGACAGGGTTCAGTTCACCCCTCCACTTT
TRBV4-2,TRBJ2-7,few,NA,CASSQTPGLIYEQYF,TGTGCCAGCAGCCAAACCCCCGGTCTTATCTACGAGCAGTACTTC
TRBV6-1,TRBJ1-3,few,NA,CASSSSGQSSGNTIYF,TGTGCCAGCAGCTCCAGCGGACAGTCCTCTGGAAACACCATATATTTT
TRBV11-1,TRBJ2-7,NA,NA,CASSSNPRGRQGLGQEQYF,TGTGCCAGCAGCTCGAATCCAAGGGGGCGCCAAGGACTAGGTCAAGAGCAGTACTTC
TRBV20-1,TRBJ1-2,NA,NA,CSAGQRDYGYTF,TGCAGTGCTGGGCAGCGAGACTATGGCTACACCTTC
TRBV25-1,TRBJ2-5,many,NA,CASSEPQETQYF,TGTGCCAGCAGTGAACCACAAGAGACCCAGTACTTC
TRBV6-5,TRBJ2-3,few,NA,CASSYSRFGEAGVDTQYF,TGTGCCAGCAGTTACTCCCGGTTTGGGGAGGCAGGCGTTGATACGCAGTATTTT
TRBV24-1,TRBJ2-3,many,NA,CATSVMGEADTQYF,TGTGCCACCAGTGTGATGGGGGAGGCAGATACGCAGTATTTT
TRBV20-1,TRBJ1-3,NA,TRBD1,CSAKTGADSGNTIYF,TGCAGTGCTAAGACAGGGGCCGACTCTGGAAACACCATATATTTT
TRBV4-1,TRBJ2-7,NA,NA,CASSLTSEGPDEQYF,TGCGCCAGCAGCTTAACCTCCGAGGGTCCCGACGAGCAGTACTTC
TRBV7-9,TRBJ2-7,few,NA,CASSSSHGEQYF,TGTGCCAGCAGCAGTTCCCACGGCGAGCAGTACTTC
TRBV5-1,TRBJ2-1,many,NA,CASSLFVLNEQFF,TGCGCCAGCAGCTTGTTTGTTTTAAATGAGCAGTTCTTC
TRBV4-2,TRBJ2-7,NA,NA,CASSQEAGRPRYEQYF,TGTGCCAGCAGCCAAGAAGCAGGAAGACCCCGATACGAGCAGTACTTC
TRBV3-1,TRBJ2-3,NA,NA,CASSQESRPDTQYF,TGTGCCAGCAGCCAAGAAAGTCGACCAGATACGCAGTATTTT
TRBV11-2,TRBJ2-5,once,NA,CASSLGVHQETQYF,TGTGCCAGCAGCTTAGGGGTTCATCAAGAGACCCAGTACTTC
TRBV5-6,TRBJ2-3,many,TRBD2,CASSPFRREGTDTQYF,TGTGCCAGCAGCCCCTTCCGGCGGGAGGGCACAGATACGCAGTATTTT
TRBV20-1,TRBJ2-6,NA,TRBD1,CSARGQGFISGANVLTF,TGCAGTGCTAGGGGACAGGGGTTTATCTCTGGGGCCAACGTCCTGACTTTC
TRBV21-1,TRBJ2-7,NA,NA,CASSKRTRLYEQYF,TGTGCCAGCAGCAAAAGGACTAGACTCTACGAGCAGTACTTC